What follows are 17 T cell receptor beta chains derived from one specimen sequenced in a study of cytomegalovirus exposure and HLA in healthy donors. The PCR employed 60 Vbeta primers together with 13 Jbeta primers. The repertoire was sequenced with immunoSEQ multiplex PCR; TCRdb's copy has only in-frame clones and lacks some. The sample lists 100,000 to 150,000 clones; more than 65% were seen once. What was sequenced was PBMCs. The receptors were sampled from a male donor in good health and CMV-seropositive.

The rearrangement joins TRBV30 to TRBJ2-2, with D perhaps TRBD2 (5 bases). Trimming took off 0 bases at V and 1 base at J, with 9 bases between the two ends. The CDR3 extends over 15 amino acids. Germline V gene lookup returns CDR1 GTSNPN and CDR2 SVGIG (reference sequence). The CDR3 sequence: CAWSVPGLNTGELFF. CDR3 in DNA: TGTGCCTGGAGTGTCCCCGGACTGAACACCGGGGAGCTGTTTTTT.

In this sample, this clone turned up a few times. CDR3 nucleotide sequence: TGTGCCAGCAGTAGCCAGCTGGGACTAGCGGAATACAATGAGCAGTTCTTC. This gives the protein CASSSQLGLAEYNEQFF. The V and J genes are TRBV2 and TRBJ2-1; 11 bases are shared with TRBD2. In germline, CDR1 is SNHLY, CDR2 FYNNEI. The J segment lost 4 bases and the V segment lost 5 bases, leaving 10 bases of the junction unmatched. The CDR3 consists of 17 residues.

This chain's CDR3 is CASILRATGELFF. The CDR3 DNA sequence: TGTGCCAGCATTCTCAGGGCCACCGGGGAGCTGTTTTTT. The chain recombines TRBV28 with TRBJ2-2, with D possibly matching TRBD1 (5 bases). There are 13 residues in the CDR3. V was cut by 7 bases and J by 4 bases, with 10 bases left in between. Looked up from germline, CDR1 is MDHEN and CDR2 is SYDVKM.

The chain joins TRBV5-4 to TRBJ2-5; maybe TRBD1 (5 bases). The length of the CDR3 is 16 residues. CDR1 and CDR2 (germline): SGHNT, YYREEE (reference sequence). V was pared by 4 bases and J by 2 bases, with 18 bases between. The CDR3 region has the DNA TGTGCCAGCAGCGCAGACAGCGTTCTTTTTCAAGAGACCCAGTACTTC. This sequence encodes CASSADSVLFQETQYF.

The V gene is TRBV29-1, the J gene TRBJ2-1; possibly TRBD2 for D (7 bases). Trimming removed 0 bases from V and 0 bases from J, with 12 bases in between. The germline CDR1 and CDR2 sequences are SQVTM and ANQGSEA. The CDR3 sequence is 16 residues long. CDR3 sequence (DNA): TGCAGCGTTGAAGATGGAGGGGGGGGCTCCTACAATGAGCAGTTCTTC. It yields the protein CSVEDGGGGSYNEQFF.

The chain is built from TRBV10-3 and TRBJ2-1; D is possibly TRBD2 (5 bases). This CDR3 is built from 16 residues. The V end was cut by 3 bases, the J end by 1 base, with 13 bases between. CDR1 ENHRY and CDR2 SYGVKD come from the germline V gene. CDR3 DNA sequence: TGTGCCATCAGTGACTCCGTAGCGCCGTCCTACAATGAGCAGTTCTTC. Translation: CAISDSVAPSYNEQFF.

The CDR3 region is CATSRDGQETYEQYF. The CDR3 DNA is TGTGCCACCAGCAGAGATGGACAGGAGACCTACGAGCAGTACTTC. The chain has TRBV15 and TRBJ2-7, with 7 bases that match TRBD1. This CDR3 contains 15 residues. Trimming cost V 0 bases and J 2 bases; bases outside gene matches: 4. CDR1 LNHNV and CDR2 YYDKDF come from the germline V gene (reference sequence).

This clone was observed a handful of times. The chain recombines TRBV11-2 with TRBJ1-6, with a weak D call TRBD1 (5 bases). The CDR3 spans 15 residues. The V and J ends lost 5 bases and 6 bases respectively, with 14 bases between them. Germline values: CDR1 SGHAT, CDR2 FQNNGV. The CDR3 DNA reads TGTGCCAGCAGCCTAAGCAGGGATGGTAATTCACCCCTCCACTTT. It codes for CASSLSRDGNSPLHF.

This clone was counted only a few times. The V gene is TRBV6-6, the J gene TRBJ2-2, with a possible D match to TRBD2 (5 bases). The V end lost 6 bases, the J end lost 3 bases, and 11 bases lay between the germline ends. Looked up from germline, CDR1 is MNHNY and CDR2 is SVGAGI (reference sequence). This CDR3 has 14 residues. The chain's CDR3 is CASRRVGDTGELFF. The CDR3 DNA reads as TGTGCCAGCAGGAGGGTTGGGGACACCGGGGAGCTGTTTTTT.

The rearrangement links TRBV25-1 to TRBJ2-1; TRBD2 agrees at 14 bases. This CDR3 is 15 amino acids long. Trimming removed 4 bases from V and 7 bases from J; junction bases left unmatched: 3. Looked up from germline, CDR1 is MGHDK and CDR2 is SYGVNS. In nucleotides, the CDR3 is TGTGCCAGCAGTGGACTAGCGGGAGGGACTAATGAGCAGTTCTTC. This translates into CASSGLAGGTNEQFF.

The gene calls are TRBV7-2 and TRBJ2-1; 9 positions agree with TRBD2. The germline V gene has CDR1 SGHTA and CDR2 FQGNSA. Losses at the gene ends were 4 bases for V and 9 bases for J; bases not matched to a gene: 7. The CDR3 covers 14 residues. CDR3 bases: TGTGCCAGCAGCTCACAGCGGGGGGCTCGTGAGCAGTTCTTC. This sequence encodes CASSSQRGAREQFF.

The CDR3 is CSVLRGFGTGELFF. For the CDR3, the DNA is TGCAGCGTTCTTCGGGGGTTCGGCACCGGGGAGCTGTTTTTT. The V and J genes are TRBV29-1 and TRBJ2-2; possibly TRBD2 for D (6 bases). The CDR3 has 14 amino acids. V shed 5 bases and J shed 4 bases, with 14 bases lying between them. Germline V gene lookup returns CDR1 SQVTM and CDR2 ANQGSEA.

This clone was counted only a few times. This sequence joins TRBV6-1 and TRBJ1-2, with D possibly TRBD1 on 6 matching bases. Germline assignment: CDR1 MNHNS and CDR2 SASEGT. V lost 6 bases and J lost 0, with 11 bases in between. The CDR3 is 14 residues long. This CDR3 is CASSPTGANYGYTF. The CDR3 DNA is TGTGCCAGCAGCCCGACAGGAGCTAACTATGGCTACACCTTC.

CDR3 loop: CASSQKSPGSSYEQYF. The DNA for the CDR3 is TGCGCCAGCAGCCAAAAATCCCCAGGCAGCTCCTACGAGCAGTACTTC. The chain recombines TRBV4-1 with TRBJ2-7; the D is unclear. Per the germline V gene, CDR1 is MGHRA and CDR2 is YSYEKL. Trimming cost V 2 bases and J 0 bases, with 14 bases left between them. The CDR3 is 16 amino acids.

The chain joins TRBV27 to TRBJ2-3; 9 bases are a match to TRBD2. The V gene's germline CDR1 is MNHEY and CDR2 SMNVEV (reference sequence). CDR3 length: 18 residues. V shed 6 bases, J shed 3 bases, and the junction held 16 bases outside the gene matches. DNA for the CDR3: TGTGCCAGCAGCTCCAATCTAGCGGGATGGAGTAGTACAGATACGCAGTATTTT. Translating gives CASSSNLAGWSSTDTQYF.

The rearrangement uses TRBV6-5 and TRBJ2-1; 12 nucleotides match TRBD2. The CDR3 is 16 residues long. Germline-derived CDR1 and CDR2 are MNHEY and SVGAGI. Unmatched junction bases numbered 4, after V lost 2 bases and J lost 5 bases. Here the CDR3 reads CASSYRSSGRDNEQFF. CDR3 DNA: TGTGCCAGCAGTTACCGTTCTAGCGGGAGGGACAATGAGCAGTTCTTC.

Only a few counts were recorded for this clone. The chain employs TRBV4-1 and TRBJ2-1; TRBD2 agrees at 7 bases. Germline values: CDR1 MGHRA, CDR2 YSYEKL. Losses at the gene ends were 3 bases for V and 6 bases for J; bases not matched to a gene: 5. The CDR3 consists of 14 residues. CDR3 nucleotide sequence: TGCGCCAGCAGCCAGGTACTAGCGTTCAATGAGCAGTTCTTC. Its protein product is CASSQVLAFNEQFF.